The clone carrying this T cell receptor beta chain was observed a handful of times. This CDR3 is built from 17 residues. Germline V gene data show CDR1 as SGDLS and CDR2 as YYNGEE. Germline trimming cut 0 bases from V and 1 base from J; bases unmatched to any gene: 4. This sample was taken from a study of shared clonotypes between healthy human individuals. This table comes from immunoSEQ multiplex PCR, and its TCRdb copy is limited to in-frame clones, with some not included. The table includes 900,000 to 1,200,000 clones, 75% to 80% detected once. The TCR was taken from a man younger than 35 in good health. Some clones in this sample may be carry-over from other donors' samples. Sample: memory CD4+ T cells from PBMCs. Noted subset: CD45RA-negative fraction. The chain combines TRBV9 with TRBJ2-3; 11 positions match TRBD2. CDR3 DNA: TGTGCCAGCAGCGTAGAGACTAGCGGGACTCGCACAGATACGCAGTATTTT. Its protein product is CASSVETSGTRTDTQYF.